The next 12 T cell receptor beta chains were all read from a single sample in a study of identical twins. TCRdb reanalysed the 5' RACE reads using MiXCR and keeps one entry per CDR3 protein. The top ten clones hold about 0.27% of a sample with roughly 1,500,000 distinct CDR3 sequences, about 32% of them seen once. Sequencing input: cord blood. These receptors originate from a newborn girl in good health.

In its sample, this clonotype was seen a few times. This rearrangement joins TRBV15 to TRBJ2-3, with 8 positions matching TRBD2. J was trimmed by 2 bases and V by 7 bases; bases with no gene match: 8. This CDR3 has 15 amino acids. In germline, CDR1 is LNHNV, CDR2 YYDKDF (reference sequence). CDR3 residues: CATMAGLGYTDTQYF. CDR3 nucleotide sequence: TGTGCCACCATGGCGGGACTAGGATACACAGATACGCAGTATTTT.

V usage is TRBV12-3 or TRBV12-4 and J usage is TRBJ1-6; TRBD1 matches at 8 bases. V gave up 5 bases and J gave up 5 bases; unmatched junction bases: 8. The CDR3 has 16 residues. CDR3 DNA sequence: TGTGCCAGCAGTCCTGGACAGGGATCCAATAATTCACCCCTCCACTTT. Translation gives CASSPGQGSNNSPLHF.

This clonotype was seen a few times. A much bigger clone sits one base away, suggesting this may be a read error. J is TRBJ2-1 and V is TRBV4-2; D is ambiguous. Germline CDR1 LGHNA, CDR2 YNFKEQ. This CDR3 is 10 amino acids long. CDR3 region: CASGQETQFF. CDR3 DNA: TGTGCCAGCGGCCAAGAGACCCAGTTCTTC.

The genes are TRBV28 and TRBJ2-5; the match to TRBD2 covers 10 bases. Germline CDR1 reads MDHEN; CDR2 reads SYDVKM. This CDR3 has 15 residues. With V trimmed by 2 bases and J by 11 bases, 11 bases remained unmatched. DNA for the CDR3: TGTGCCAGCAGTTTAGCGGCTAGCGGGAGCGATGAGCAGTACTTC. Translation gives CASSLAASGSDEQYF.

This clonotype was counted between two and nine times. The chain carries TRBV5-1 and TRBJ1-2; tentatively, D is TRBD1 (5 bases). Trimming pared 4 bases from V and 2 bases from J, leaving 21 bases between. Germline lookup yields CDR1 SGHRS and CDR2 YFSETQ. The CDR3 sequence is 17 residues long. The CDR3: CASSPLRTGRSNYGYTF. The CDR3, as DNA: TGCGCCAGCAGCCCGTTACGGACGGGACGCTCCAACTATGGCTACACCTTC.

This clonotype has just a few counts. The chain's CDR3 is CASSLGLAGVNKQYF. The CDR3 region has the DNA TGTGCCAGCAGCTTAGGGCTAGCGGGAGTTAATAAACAGTATTTT. This chain links TRBV7-2 with TRBJ2-3, with 10 bases lining up with TRBD2. The CDR3 runs 15 residues. CDR1 and CDR2 from the germline V gene are SGHTA and FQGNSA. The junction had 10 bases not matched to a gene; V was cut back by 1 base and J by 12 bases.

This clonotype was recorded a few times. This sequence joins TRBV2 and TRBJ2-7; 9 bases agree with TRBD2. V lost 0 bases to trimming and J lost 5 bases; unmatched junction nucleotides: 5. The CDR3 has 15 residues. Germline assignment: CDR1 SNHLY and CDR2 FYNNEI. The CDR3 protein is CASSEASGRKDEQYF. The CDR3, as DNA: TGTGCCAGCAGTGAAGCTAGCGGGAGAAAGGACGAGCAGTACTTC. Based on the CDR3 plus reference TRBV2 and TRBJ2-7, the full variable domain is EPEVTQTPSHQVTQMGQEVILRCVPISNHLYFYWYRQILGQKVEFLVSFYNNEISEKSEIFDDQFSVERPDGSNFTLKIRSTKLEDSAMYFCASSEASGRKDEQYFGPGTRLTVT.

About this clonotype itself: One end of the junction is discordant with germline, which a read error may explain. This sequence joins TRBV7-2 and TRBJ2-2, with 7 positions matching TRBD2. Germline CDR1 is SGHTA and CDR2 is FQGNSA. This CDR3 has 14 residues. CDR3 in amino acids: CASSKALLGGEPFF. Here the CDR3 DNA reads TGTGCCAGCAGCAAGGCTTTACTGGGGGGGGAGCCGTTTTTT.

The chain is built from TRBV4-1 and TRBJ1-3; 8 bases are shared with TRBD1. J lost 3 bases, V lost 2 bases, and 6 bases had no gene match. The CDR3 has 16 residues. The germline CDR1 and CDR2 sequences are MGHRA and YSYEKL. The CDR3 sequence: CASSQHKGQGGNTIYF. As DNA, the CDR3 is TGCGCCAGCAGCCAACATAAAGGACAGGGTGGAAACACCATATATTTT.

The chain carries TRBV4-1 and TRBJ2-3; the D gene is possibly TRBD1 (8 bases). Per the germline V gene, CDR1 is MGHRA and CDR2 is YSYEKL. V was trimmed by 4 bases and J by 4 bases, leaving 18 bases between them. This CDR3 comprises 16 residues. CDR3 amino acids: CASSPGGGRGADTQYF. CDR3 nucleotide sequence: TGCGCCAGCAGCCCAGGGGGCGGGAGAGGAGCAGATACGCAGTATTTT.

As to this clonotype: A much larger clone is a single base away; this may be a read error. The V gene is TRBV27, the J gene TRBJ1-2; D is undetermined. Germline values: CDR1 MNHEY, CDR2 SMNVEV (reference sequence). There are 11 residues in the CDR3. Trimming removed 6 bases from V and 4 bases from J, with 6 bases in between. In DNA, the CDR3 is TGTGCCAGCAGGGACGGCTATGGCTACACCTTC. The encoded protein is CASRDGYGYTF.

This chain connects TRBV20-1 to TRBJ2-7; 7 bases map to TRBD2. The junction had 20 bases not matched to a gene; V was cut back by 2 bases and J by 7 bases. This CDR3 has 17 amino acids. From germline, CDR1 is DFQATT and CDR2 SNEGSKA (reference sequence). CDR3 coding DNA: TGCAGTGCTAGACGGAATAGCGGGTCTAGCTCCTACAATGAGCAGTACTTC. Amino acid sequence: CSARRNSGSSSYNEQYF.